A single sample gave rise to the 13 T cell receptor beta chains below, sequenced in a study of identical twins. TCRdb called the 5' RACE reads again in MiXCR, with one record for every CDR3 protein. The sample includes under 800,000 distinct CDR3 sequences, over 20% of them seen just once. These data were also reused for a study on T cells expressing NK-cell markers.

The sequencing sample was made of PBMCs. These receptors all stem from a woman aged 18-35 years in good health.

This clonotype was found many times. The J gene is TRBJ1-5, the V gene TRBV6-1; 9 bases are a match to TRBD1. The junction had 4 bases not matched to a gene; V was cut back by 5 bases and J by 5 bases. The CDR3 is 14 amino acids. CDR1 and CDR2 (germline): MNHNS, SASEGT. This CDR3 reads CASSPGTGYQPQHF. The CDR3, as DNA: TGTGCCAGCAGTCCCGGGACAGGGTATCAGCCCCAGCATTTT.

This clonotype was recorded a few times. The chain is built from TRBV20-1 and TRBJ2-1; 7 positions match TRBD1. The CDR3 spans 14 residues. V was clipped by 6 bases and J by 0 bases; unmatched bases: 5. CDR1 and CDR2 from the germline V gene are DFQATT and SNEGSKA (reference sequence). The chain's CDR3 is CSAHRDSSYNEQFF. CDR3 nucleotides: TGCAGTGCGCACCGGGACAGCTCCTACAATGAGCAGTTCTTC.

This rearrangement joins TRBV12-3 or TRBV12-4 to TRBJ2-1, with D perhaps TRBD2 (6 bases). Trimming removed 3 bases at V and 4 bases at J, with 10 bases between. The CDR3 spans 14 residues. The CDR3 region has the DNA TGTGCCAGCAGTTTTTCTAGCGCATACAATGAGCAGTTCTTC. Translation: CASSFSSAYNEQFF.

The rearrangement links TRBV5-6 to TRBJ2-7; either TRBD1 or TRBD2 may supply D (5 bases each). Germline values: CDR1 SGHDT, CDR2 YYEEEE. This CDR3 is 16 amino acids long. V lost 4 bases and J lost 2, with 19 bases in between. In DNA, the CDR3 is TGTGCCAGCAGCCAATTGAGGGGAATTCAAACCTACGAGCAGTACTTC. Encoded protein: CASSQLRGIQTYEQYF. Full variable domain (outside the CDR3, taken from reference TRBV5-6 and TRBJ2-7): DAGVTQSPTHLIKTRGQQVTLRCSPKSGHDTVSWYQQALGQGPQFIFQYYEEEERQRGNFPDRFSGHQFPNYSSELNVNALLLGDSALYLCASSQLRGIQTYEQYFGPGTRLTVT.

The table lists this clonotype with a few counts. This chain links TRBV18 with TRBJ2-5, with TRBD1 matching 10 bases. Trimming removed 3 bases from V and 5 bases from J; junction bases left unmatched: 6. Germline loops: CDR1 KGHSH, CDR2 LQKENI. There are 15 residues in the CDR3. CDR3 sequence reads: CASSPRGTGDETQYF. The CDR3 DNA is TGTGCCAGCTCACCGAGGGGGACAGGGGACGAGACCCAGTACTTC. Combining the CDR3 with reference TRBV18 and TRBJ2-5 gives the whole variable domain NAGVMQNPRHLVRRRGQEARLRCSPMKGHSHVYWYRQLPEEGLKFMVYLQKENIIDESGMPKERFSAEFPKEGPSILRIQQVVRGDSAAYFCASSPRGTGDETQYFGPGTRLLVL.

This clonotype was detected only a few times. The V call is TRBV7-9, the J call TRBJ2-1; D possibly corresponds to TRBD1 (6 bases). The V and J ends lost 2 bases and 13 bases respectively, with 9 bases between them. This CDR3 contains 11 residues. The V gene's germline CDR1 is SEHNR and CDR2 FQNEAQ (reference sequence). For the CDR3, the DNA is TGTGCCAGCAGCTTAAGCAGGGGCCAGTTCTTC. Translating gives CASSLSRGQFF. The variable domain in full, completed from reference TRBV7-9 and TRBJ2-1, reads DTGVSQNPRHKITKRGQNVTFRCDPISEHNRLYWYRQTLGQGPEFLTYFQNEAQLEKSRLLSDRFSAERPKGSFSTLEIQRTEQGDSAMYLCASSLSRGQFFGPGTRLTVL.

This clonotype was detected only a few times. This rearrangement joins TRBV12-3 or TRBV12-4 to TRBJ2-7; D remains ambiguous. This CDR3 spans 14 amino acids. The V end lost 8 bases, the J end lost 2 bases, and 16 bases lay between the germline ends. The CDR3 DNA sequence: TGTGCCAGCTCTTACCGGAGAGGCACCTACGAGCAGTACTTC. Protein: CASSYRRGTYEQYF.

The CDR3 region is CASSVVGQGTYNEQFF. CDR3 sequence (DNA): TGTGCCAGCAGCGTAGTCGGACAGGGGACCTACAATGAGCAGTTCTTC. The V call is TRBV9, the J call TRBJ2-1; 9 bases are a match to TRBD1. Germline V lookup: CDR1 SGDLS, CDR2 YYNGEE. J lost 2 bases, V lost 0 bases, and 3 bases had no gene match. This CDR3 has 16 amino acids. The whole variable domain, filled in from reference TRBV9 and TRBJ2-1, reads DSGVTQTPKHLITATGQRVTLRCSPRSGDLSVYWYQQSLDQGLQFLIQYYNGEERAKGNILERFSAQQFPDLHSELNLSSLELGDSALYFCASSVVGQGTYNEQFFGPGTRLTVL.

This clonotype was counted between two and nine times. V and J are TRBV12-3 or TRBV12-4 and TRBJ2-3; D remains unclear. The CDR3 contains 13 residues. Trimming took off 3 bases at V and 6 bases at J, with 10 bases between the two ends. The CDR3 reads CASSFGVVDTQYF. CDR3 nucleotides: TGTGCCAGCAGTTTTGGGGTGGTGGATACGCAGTATTTT.

This clonotype showed up just a few times. This rearrangement joins TRBV12-3 or TRBV12-4 to TRBJ1-2; TRBD1 matches 7 bases. The CDR3 has 13 amino acids. The V segment lost 3 bases and the J segment 7 bases; nucleotides outside the gene matches: 5. This chain's CDR3 is CASSFGDSRGYTF. DNA of the CDR3: TGTGCCAGCAGTTTTGGGGACAGTCGTGGCTACACCTTC.

This clonotype was seen a handful of times. The gene calls are TRBV5-8 and TRBJ2-5, with D perhaps matching TRBD2 (6 bases). V dropped 3 bases and J dropped 8 bases, with 17 bases sitting between them. The CDR3 runs to 14 residues. CDR1 is SGHTS and CDR2 is YDEGEE in the germline V gene. Here the CDR3 reads CASSSRLGPLTQYF. CDR3 nucleotides: TGTGCCAGCAGCTCCCGACTAGGTCCTCTCACCCAGTACTTC.

The J gene is TRBJ2-1, the V gene TRBV20-1; D gene uncertain. V was pared by 0 bases and J by 1 base, with 4 bases between. CDR3 length equals 13 residues. In germline, CDR1 is DFQATT, CDR2 SNEGSKA (reference sequence). CDR3 bases: TGCAGTGCTAGAGACGGGTCCTACAATGAGCAGTTCTTC. It yields the protein CSARDGSYNEQFF.

This clonotype was seen many times. This chain joins TRBV11-3 and TRBJ2-3; no reliable D call. V was shortened by 4 bases and J by 4 bases, with 12 bases between the two germline ends. The CDR3 has 14 residues. Germline assignment: CDR1 SGHNT and CDR2 YENEEA. The CDR3 DNA reads TGTGCCAGCAGCTCCCTTTTTTATCCAGATACGCAGTATTTT. It yields the protein CASSSLFYPDTQYF.